This T cell receptor (beta chain) was captured by sequencing in a study of T cells expressing NK-cell markers. On the study more broadly: It was from sorted CD3+CD56+NKG2C+, CD3+CD56+NKG2C- and CD3+CD56-NKG2C+ T cells that TCR beta repertoires came. In the group of eight sequenced donors, seven were HCMV-seropositive and one was seronegative.

Remarks on this clonotype: What it recognizes is unknown.

Scientists made TCR beta cDNA using 5'RACE template switching with UMIs. TCRdb re-called the 5' RACE reads, yielding one record per CDR3 amino acid sequence without DNA. This listing includes 400,000 to 500,000 distinct CDR3 sequences. Notes on the study in general: NKG2C+ dominant clonotypes from about 6 donors made up about 1.0-7.0% of CD8+ T cells.

The CDR3 has 16 residues. The germline V gene has CDR1 MGHRA and CDR2 YSYEKL. This clonotype originated in a woman between 18 and 69 years old in good health. The chain recombines TRBV4-1 with TRBJ2-3; the TRBD2 assignment by TCRdb is unverifiable without DNA. The material sequenced was blood T cells: a sorted CD56 or NKG2C T cell subset, CD4+ or CD8+ T cells, or bulk PBMC T cells (not recorded which). The CDR3 region is CASSQGGSGGTDTQYF.